What follows are 30 T cell receptor beta chains derived from one specimen sequenced in a study of blood T cell repertoires in COVID-19. Measured with immunoSEQ multiplex PCR; TCRdb has only the in-frame clones, and not every one. The data contain 75,000 to 100,000 clones, approximately 83% of them singletons. The sample consisted of peripheral blood. These receptors came from a woman older than 75 with acute or convalescent COVID-19.

In this sample, this clone turned up once. The CDR3 spells CASSGLAGDTQYF. The CDR3 DNA is TGTGCCAGCAGCGGACTAGCGGGAGATACGCAGTATTTT. The chain couples TRBV3-1 (or the pseudogene TRBV3-2) to TRBJ2-3, with TRBD2 matching over 11 bases. The germline V gene has CDR1 LGHDT and CDR2 YNNKEL (reference sequence). The J segment lost 5 bases and the V segment lost 5 bases, leaving 0 bases of the junction unmatched. The length of the CDR3 is 13 residues.

This clone has a handful of counts. This chain links TRBV20-1 with TRBJ2-5; tentatively, D is TRBD2 (5 bases). This CDR3 comprises 14 residues. Germline assignment: CDR1 DFQATT and CDR2 SNEGSKA (reference sequence). V was clipped by 6 bases and J by 0 bases, with 14 bases between them. The CDR3 coding sequence is TGCAGTGCCAGTGGGGAGCGGTACCAAGAGACCCAGTACTTC. Its protein product is CSASGERYQETQYF.

V is TRBV5-4 and J is TRBJ2-3; a weak D match, TRBD2 (6 bases). Germline lookup yields CDR1 SGHNT and CDR2 YYREEE (reference sequence). V was trimmed by 3 bases and J by 2 bases, leaving 13 bases between them. The length of the CDR3 is 15 residues. The CDR3 loop is CASSSATGDTDTQYF. In DNA form, the CDR3 reads TGTGCCAGCAGCTCCGCAACGGGGGACACAGATACGCAGTATTTT.

This chain joins TRBV18 and TRBJ1-1; 7 bases align to TRBD1. V lost 4 bases and J lost 2; bases outside the gene matches: 7. CDR1 is KGHSH and CDR2 is LQKENI in the germline V gene. This CDR3 contains 15 residues. CDR3 sequence (DNA): TGTGCCAGCTCACAGGGCGGACAGGCCAACACTGAAGCTTTCTTT. Translation: CASSQGGQANTEAFF.

The CDR3 region is CASSLGGTDTQYF. In DNA, the CDR3 is TGTGCCAGCAGCTTGGGAGGAACAGATACGCAGTATTTT. This chain connects TRBV7-9 to TRBJ2-3, with D possibly TRBD2 on 6 matching bases. The CDR3 is 13 amino acids. The V and J ends lost 3 bases and 3 bases respectively, with 7 bases between them. The germline V gene encodes CDR1 SEHNR and CDR2 FQNEAQ (reference sequence). The entire variable domain, with the rest obtained from reference TRBV7-9 and TRBJ2-3, is as follows: DTGVSQNPRHKITKRGQNVTFRCDPISEHNRLYWYRQTLGQGPEFLTYFQNEAQLEKSRLLSDRFSAERPKGSFSTLEIQRTEQGDSAMYLCASSLGGTDTQYFGPGTRLTVL.

The chain employs TRBV6-5 and TRBJ1-1; TRBD1 might be the D (6 bases). With 6 bases removed from V and 1 base from J, the gap between germline ends came to 12 bases. CDR3 size: 14 residues. CDR1 and CDR2 (germline): MNHEY, SVGAGI. The CDR3 here is CASRKQGWNTEAFF. CDR3 nucleotides: TGTGCCAGCAGGAAACAGGGCTGGAACACTGAAGCTTTCTTT.

The chain joins TRBV5-1 to TRBJ1-5, with D perhaps TRBD1 (6 bases). V lost 4 bases and J 4 bases, leaving 12 bases between the germline ends. This CDR3 comprises 14 residues. Germline lookup yields CDR1 SGHRS and CDR2 YFSETQ. This CDR3 reads CASSPLGQNQPQHF. The DNA of the CDR3 is TGCGCCAGCAGCCCCCTAGGACAGAATCAGCCCCAGCATTTT.

The chain combines TRBV4-3 with TRBJ1-4; TRBD1 matches 11 bases. The CDR3 has 17 residues. CDR1 and CDR2 from the germline V gene are LGHNA and YSLEER. V lost 2 bases to trimming and J lost 6 bases; unmatched junction nucleotides: 8. This CDR3 is CASSQNLPGQGDEKLFF. The CDR3 nucleotides are TGCGCCAGCAGCCAAAATCTACCGGGACAGGGGGATGAAAAACTGTTTTTT.

The chain couples TRBV6-2 or TRBV6-3 to TRBJ2-1, with 10 bases fitting TRBD2. The CDR3 contains 16 residues. Trimming cost V 4 bases and J 7 bases; bases outside gene matches: 10. Germline CDR1 MNHEY, CDR2 SVGEGT. The CDR3 bases are TGTGCCAGCAGTTTCCAGCTAGCGGGGGCCAAAAATGAGCAGTTCTTC. Protein: CASSFQLAGAKNEQFF.

V gene TRBV4-3 combines with J gene TRBJ2-7; D uncertain. V was shortened by 0 bases and J by 6 bases, with 12 bases between the two germline ends. Germline assignment: CDR1 LGHNA and CDR2 YSLEER. The CDR3 is 14 amino acids. CDR3: CASSQDLGASEQYF. The DNA for the CDR3 is TGCGCCAGCAGCCAAGATCTAGGAGCGAGCGAGCAGTACTTC.

The chain is built from TRBV9 and TRBJ2-1; possibly TRBD1 for D (5 bases). The CDR3 covers 16 residues. Deletions cut 0 bases from V and 8 bases from J, with 18 bases between. CDR1 is SGDLS and CDR2 is YYNGEE in the germline V gene. CDR3 in DNA: TGTGCCAGCAGCGTAGGGAAGGGGCCCCTCGGCGATGAGCAGTTCTTC. It specifies CASSVGKGPLGDEQFF.

The V gene is TRBV7-8, the J gene TRBJ1-1; D is undetermined. CDR3 length equals 13 residues. Trimming took off 5 bases at V and 1 base at J, with 8 bases between the two ends. Germline-derived CDR1 and CDR2 are SGHVS and FQNEAQ. In DNA form, the CDR3 reads TGTGCCAGCAGCCGCCGACAGAACACTGAAGCTTTCTTT. It codes for CASSRRQNTEAFF.

The chain employs TRBV27 and TRBJ2-1, with 12 positions matching TRBD2. V shed 4 bases and J 4 bases; nucleotides not matched to a gene: 2. Germline CDR1 reads MNHEY; CDR2 reads SMNVEV (reference sequence). This CDR3 region has 15 residues. CDR3: CASSWTSGNYNEQFF. In DNA form, the CDR3 reads TGTGCCAGCAGTTGGACTAGCGGGAATTACAATGAGCAGTTCTTC.

The gene calls are TRBV30 and TRBJ2-1; 8 nucleotides align to TRBD2. The ends lost 2 bases at V and 7 bases at J; junction bases unmatched: 7. Germline CDR1 is GTSNPN and CDR2 is SVGIG (reference sequence). This CDR3 has 14 amino acids. This CDR3 reads CAWSSGTRGNEQFF. The DNA for the CDR3 is TGTGCCTGGAGTTCAGGGACTAGGGGAAATGAGCAGTTCTTC.

The chain combines TRBV3-1 (or the pseudogene TRBV3-2) with TRBJ2-7; 8 positions agree with TRBD1. The CDR3 extends over 15 amino acids. Germline loops: CDR1 LGHDT, CDR2 YNNKEL (reference sequence). V lost 1 base to trimming and J lost 2 bases; unmatched junction nucleotides: 4. The CDR3, as DNA: TGTGCCAGCAGCCAAGGGCAGGGGGCTACCTACGAGCAGTACTTC. This codes for CASSQGQGATYEQYF.

The chain joins TRBV10-3 to TRBJ2-1; 9 nucleotides agree with TRBD1. The J segment lost 1 base and the V segment lost 7 bases, leaving 5 bases of the junction unmatched. Germline-derived CDR1 and CDR2 are ENHRY and SYGVKD. The CDR3 length is 15 residues. The CDR3: CAITPTGGSYNEQFF. CDR3 coding DNA: TGTGCCATCACCCCGACAGGGGGTTCCTACAATGAGCAGTTCTTC.

This clone was detected a few times. This chain uses TRBV27 with TRBJ2-1, with 9 positions matching TRBD1. Looked up from germline, CDR1 is MNHEY and CDR2 is SMNVEV (reference sequence). This CDR3 region has 16 residues. V shed 2 bases and J 10 bases; nucleotides not matched to a gene: 12. The CDR3 is CASSLTGTGFTWEQFF. CDR3 nucleotides: TGTGCCAGCAGTTTAACCGGGACAGGGTTTACGTGGGAGCAGTTCTTC.

The rearrangement joins TRBV5-1 to TRBJ1-6, with TRBD1 matching over 10 bases. The CDR3 length is 15 residues. Trimming removed 0 bases from V and 8 bases from J; junction bases left unmatched: 2. Germline lookup yields CDR1 SGHRS and CDR2 YFSETQ. The CDR3 loop is CASSLGTGGDSPLHF. DNA of the CDR3: TGCGCCAGCAGCTTGGGGACAGGGGGTGATTCACCCCTCCACTTT.

The chain is built from TRBV6-2 or TRBV6-3 and TRBJ2-2; D is unresolved. With 4 bases removed from V and 8 bases from J, the gap between germline ends came to 5 bases. The CDR3 extends over 11 amino acids. Germline CDR1 reads MNHEY; CDR2 reads SVGEGT. Written as DNA, the CDR3 is TGTGCCAGCAGTTTCATGGGGGAGCTGTTTTTT. Translation gives CASSFMGELFF.

V and J are TRBV3-1 (or the pseudogene TRBV3-2) and TRBJ2-3; 11 nucleotides line up with TRBD1. The ends lost 5 bases at V and 5 bases at J; junction bases unmatched: 6. The CDR3 runs 15 residues. From germline, CDR1 is LGHDT and CDR2 YNNKEL (reference sequence). CDR3 amino acids: CASSFGQGAGDTQYF. The CDR3 DNA reads TGTGCCAGCAGCTTTGGACAGGGGGCTGGAGATACGCAGTATTTT.

This chain connects TRBV19 to TRBJ2-3; 8 bases line up with TRBD2. V shed 5 bases, J shed 3 bases, and the junction held 7 bases outside the gene matches. The germline V gene encodes CDR1 LNHDA and CDR2 SQIVND (reference sequence). The CDR3 is 15 residues long. CDR3 in DNA: TGTGCCAGTAGTGTGAGCGGGAGTAGGACAGATACGCAGTATTTT. Translation: CASSVSGSRTDTQYF.

V is TRBV9 and J is TRBJ2-5; the D gene is possibly TRBD2 (6 bases). This CDR3 spans 8 amino acids. Germline assignment: CDR1 SGDLS and CDR2 YYNGEE. The CDR3 DNA follows: TGTCGGGGGGAGACCCAGTACTTC. Protein: CRGETQYF.

The chain recombines TRBV7-3 with TRBJ2-1, with 9 bases that match TRBD2. Germline V gene data show CDR1 as SGHTA and CDR2 as FQGTGA. The J segment lost 4 bases and the V segment lost 4 bases, leaving 5 bases of the junction unmatched. The CDR3 has 15 amino acids. Written as DNA, the CDR3 is TGTGCCAGCAGCTCGGGACTAGCAGATTACAATGAGCAGTTCTTC. This sequence encodes CASSSGLADYNEQFF.

In this sample, this clone turned up once. V usage is TRBV11-2 and J usage is TRBJ2-4, with a weak D call TRBD1 (6 bases). This CDR3 is 15 amino acids long. The V and J ends lost 0 bases and 4 bases respectively, with 10 bases between them. The germline V gene encodes CDR1 SGHAT and CDR2 FQNNGV. CDR3 sequence reads: CASSLDPQGKNIQYF. The CDR3 DNA follows: TGTGCCAGCAGCTTAGATCCACAGGGAAAAAACATTCAGTACTTC. The entire variable domain, with the rest obtained from reference TRBV11-2 and TRBJ2-4, is as follows: EAGVAQSPRYKIIEKRQSVAFWCNPISGHATLYWYQQILGQGPKLLIQFQNNGVVDDSQLPKDRFSAERLKGVDSTLKIQPAKLEDSAVYLCASSLDPQGKNIQYFGAGTRLSVL.

The chain employs TRBV3-1 (or the pseudogene TRBV3-2) and TRBJ1-1; TRBD1 matches 8 bases. Trimming removed 5 bases from V and 1 base from J; junction bases left unmatched: 12. From germline, CDR1 is LGHDT and CDR2 YNNKEL (reference sequence). This CDR3 contains 17 residues. The CDR3 DNA is TGTGCCAGCAGCTCAACGCTTCCCGGGACAGGGAACACTGAAGCTTTCTTT. This sequence encodes CASSSTLPGTGNTEAFF.

J is TRBJ2-2 and V is TRBV3-1 (or the pseudogene TRBV3-2); D is unresolved. The CDR3 has 14 amino acids. Trimming pared 1 base from V and 5 bases from J, leaving 8 bases between. Germline CDR1 reads LGHDT; CDR2 reads YNNKEL (reference sequence). In DNA, the CDR3 is TGTGCCAGCAGCCAAGCTGTGGAGACCGGGGAGCTGTTTTTT. It translates to CASSQAVETGELFF.

This clone was counted a few times. This rearrangement joins TRBV13 to TRBJ2-1; 12 positions match TRBD2. J lost 6 bases, V lost 11 bases, and 11 bases had no gene match. The germline gives CDR1 PRHDT, CDR2 FYEKMQ (reference sequence). This CDR3 region has 15 residues. CDR3 DNA sequence: TGTGCCTTTAGCAGGTCGACTAGCGGGGGCAATGAGCAGTTCTTC. This encodes CAFSRSTSGGNEQFF.

The chain combines TRBV7-9 with TRBJ2-1; the D gene is possibly TRBD2 (5 bases). The CDR3 consists of 14 residues. CDR1 is SEHNR and CDR2 is FQNEAQ in the germline V gene (reference sequence). Trimming took 0 bases from V and 4 from J, leaving 7 bases between them. DNA of the CDR3: TGTGCCAGCAGCTTAGCGGGAGCGTACAATGAGCAGTTCTTC. This encodes CASSLAGAYNEQFF.

V usage is TRBV6-5 and J usage is TRBJ2-2, with TRBD1 matching over 10 bases. V lost 5 bases, J lost 5 bases, and 5 bases stayed unmatched. The CDR3 is 15 residues long. Germline loops: CDR1 MNHEY, CDR2 SVGAGI. The CDR3 is CASSPGTGVTGELFF. CDR3 in DNA: TGTGCCAGCAGTCCCGGGACAGGGGTTACCGGGGAGCTGTTTTTT.

V and J are TRBV6-6 and TRBJ2-5; D possibly corresponds to TRBD1 (6 bases). The CDR3 runs 12 residues. Germline assignment: CDR1 MNHNY and CDR2 SVGAGI (reference sequence). V was clipped by 6 bases and J by 4 bases, with 9 bases between them. CDR3 sequence reads: CASSRDTETQYF. CDR3 DNA sequence: TGTGCCAGCAGCCGGGACACAGAGACCCAGTACTTC.